This TCR beta chain was sequenced for a study of control samples from healthy donors and cancer patients. Assay: immunoSEQ multiplex PCR; the TCRdb copy retains only in-frame clones and omits some. The data contain about 52,000 clones, 85% to 95% of them singletons. This clone occurred a few times. Sequenced input: blood. The TCR originated in a young man in good health.

CDR3 in amino acids: CASSFLLAKLLYNEQFF. The CDR3 region has the DNA TGTGCCAGCAGCTTCTTACTAGCTAAGCTACTTTACAATGAGCAGTTCTTC. V is TRBV5-6 and J is TRBJ2-1, with D tentatively TRBD2 (6 bases). Germline CDR1 and CDR2: SGHDT and YYEEEE. V shed 2 bases and J shed 4 bases, with 19 bases lying between them. This CDR3 is built from 17 residues.